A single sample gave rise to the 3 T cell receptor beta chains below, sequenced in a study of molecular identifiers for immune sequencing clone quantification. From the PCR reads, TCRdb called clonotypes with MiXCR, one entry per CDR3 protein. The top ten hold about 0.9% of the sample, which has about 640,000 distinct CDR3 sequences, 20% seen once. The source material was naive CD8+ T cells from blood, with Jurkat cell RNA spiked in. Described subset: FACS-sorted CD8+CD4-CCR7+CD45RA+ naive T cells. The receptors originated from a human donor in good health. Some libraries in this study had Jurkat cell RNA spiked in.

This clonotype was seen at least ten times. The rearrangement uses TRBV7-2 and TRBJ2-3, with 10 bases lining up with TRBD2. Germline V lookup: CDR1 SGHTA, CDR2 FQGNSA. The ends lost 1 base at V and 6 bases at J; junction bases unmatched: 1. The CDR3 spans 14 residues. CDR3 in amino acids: CASSLGTSGDTQYF. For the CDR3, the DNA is TGTGCCAGCAGCTTAGGGACTAGCGGCGATACGCAGTATTTT.

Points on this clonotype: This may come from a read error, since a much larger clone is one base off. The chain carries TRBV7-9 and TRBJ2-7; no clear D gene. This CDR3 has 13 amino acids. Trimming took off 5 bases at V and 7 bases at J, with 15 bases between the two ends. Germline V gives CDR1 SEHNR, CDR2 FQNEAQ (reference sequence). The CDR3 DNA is TGTGCCAGCAGCGTGAGAGGCCTCGTGGAGCAGTACTTC. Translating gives CASSVRGLVEQYF.

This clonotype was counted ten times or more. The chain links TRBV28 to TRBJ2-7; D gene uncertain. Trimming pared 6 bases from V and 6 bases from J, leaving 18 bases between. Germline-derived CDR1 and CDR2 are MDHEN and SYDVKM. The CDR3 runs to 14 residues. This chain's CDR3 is CASRLQRPLVEQYF. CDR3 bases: TGTGCCAGCAGGCTACAACGCCCGCTGGTCGAGCAGTACTTC.